This TCR beta chain was obtained from a study of T-cell memory formation after mild COVID-19. Study-wide results and caveats: Memory from before infection featured some responding clones, which suggests cross-reactive memory joined. A second wave expanding day 15 to 37 was CD4+-biased; contracting clones were balanced.

V trimming: 9 bases; J trimming: 4 bases; junction bases outside the gene matches: 9. The CDR3 has 14 amino acids. The V gene's germline CDR1 is SGHKS and CDR2 YYEKEE (reference sequence). TCRdb processed the 5' RACE reads anew with MiXCR; each CDR3 protein has one entry. Among about 49,000 distinct CDR3 sequences listed, around 7% were seen once. This clonotype was counted many times. What it recognizes is unknown. The sample comprised PBMCs or a T cell subset sorted from them (not recorded which). The clonotype originates from a man younger than 30 who had mild COVID-19 (a few samples of this study predate the infection). Cell type and time point are not known. The rearrangement uses TRBV5-5 and TRBJ2-3; 9 positions match TRBD1. The CDR3: CATGTGNGADTQYF. CDR3 sequence (DNA): TGTGCCACCGGGACAGGGAATGGCGCAGATACGCAGTATTTT.